Described below is a single T cell receptor (beta chain) sequence and its context. Its cognate antigen is unknown. V lost 1 base and J lost 5, with 10 bases in between. CDR3 length equals 14 residues. Germline assignment: CDR1 KGHSH and CDR2 LQKENI. This specimen comes from a study of T-cell reconstitution after alpha-beta-depleted transplantation in children. Unique molecular identifiers tagged the TCRbeta library. TCRdb itself ran the PCR reads through MiXCR, one entry per CDR3 protein. The data contain roughly 200,000 distinct CDR3 sequences, under 8.5% of them singletons. Study findings and constraints: Counts and diversity of T cells one year after transplant came mostly from newly produced T cells. Alpha-beta T cells about two months after transplant reportedly derived from several hundred expanded graft clones. At day 60, the high TCRbeta diversity found in some patients originated from recipient T cells and thymic progenitors that had survived.

This material consisted of PBMCs, mostly from graft donor cells, taken 360 days after TCRalphabeta/CD19-depleted stem cell transplant. This sequence joins TRBV18 and TRBJ2-3; maybe TRBD1 (5 bases). The TCR sequence derives from a male patient between 2 and 9 years old who had a stem cell transplant for acute myeloid leukemia, so the T cells may come from the graft donor. CDR3 amino acids: CASSPQAGIDTQYF. Written as DNA, the CDR3 is TGTGCCAGCTCACCACAGGCAGGGATAGATACGCAGTATTTT.